The 13 T cell receptor beta chains in this list originate from one sample, sequenced in a study of T cell responses to AZD1222 COVID-19 vaccine. Method: immunoSEQ multiplex PCR; TCRdb's copy keeps in-frame clones and lacks some. The profile covers 250,000 to 300,000 clones, with approximately 94% appearing a single time and around 0.58% taken by the ten largest. This specimen consisted of peripheral blood, obtained 28 days after the second AZD1222 dose. Source of these receptors: an adult who received the AZD1222 COVID-19 vaccine.

The gene calls are TRBV12-3 or TRBV12-4 and TRBJ2-7; no reliable D call. V lost 3 bases to trimming and J lost 6 bases, with 9 bases between them. There are 12 residues in the CDR3. CDR3 nucleotide sequence: TGTGCCAGCAGTTTCTGGGCAGCCGAGCAGTACTTC. Protein: CASSFWAAEQYF.

The gene calls are TRBV27 and TRBJ2-3; 12 positions match TRBD2. The germline V gene encodes CDR1 MNHEY and CDR2 SMNVEV (reference sequence). There are 16 residues in the CDR3. J was trimmed by 3 bases and V by 5 bases; bases with no gene match: 6. The DNA for the CDR3 is TGTGCCAGCAGTCCCTCACTAGCGGGAGGTACAGATACGCAGTATTTT. This sequence encodes CASSPSLAGGTDTQYF.

The chain recombines TRBV2 with TRBJ1-6; D ambiguous. Germline V gives CDR1 SNHLY, CDR2 FYNNEI. The V gene lost 4 bases and the J gene lost 7 bases, with 2 bases spanning the gap. This CDR3 has 11 amino acids. CDR3 protein: CASSGNSPLHF. DNA of the CDR3: TGTGCCAGCAGTGGCAATTCACCCCTCCACTTT.

V gene TRBV2 combines with J gene TRBJ2-5; TRBD2 matches at 8 bases. The ends lost 7 bases at V and 4 bases at J; junction bases unmatched: 11. Germline-derived CDR1 and CDR2 are SNHLY and FYNNEI. The CDR3 totals 15 residues. The CDR3 reads CASTSPGTRGETQYF. CDR3 sequence (DNA): TGTGCCAGCACCTCTCCCGGGACTAGAGGAGAGACCCAGTACTTC.

J is TRBJ2-2 and V is TRBV27, with 7 bases identical to TRBD2. Losses at the gene ends were 5 bases for V and 6 bases for J; bases not matched to a gene: 3. The CDR3 contains 13 residues. Per germline, CDR1 MNHEY and CDR2 SMNVEV (reference sequence). CDR3 loop: CASSLTSAGELFF. In DNA form, the CDR3 reads TGTGCCAGCAGTCTTACTAGCGCCGGGGAGCTGTTTTTT.

This clone was seen just once. The V and J genes are TRBV6-5 and TRBJ2-1; no clear D gene. The CDR3 runs to 12 residues. CDR1 and CDR2 (germline): MNHEY, SVGAGI. V was trimmed by 5 bases and J by 5 bases, leaving 7 bases between them. This CDR3 is CASSTKDNEQFF. CDR3 DNA sequence: TGTGCCAGCAGTACCAAGGACAATGAGCAGTTCTTC.

The chain uses TRBV19 and TRBJ1-2; 9 bases align to TRBD1. Germline V lookup: CDR1 LNHDA, CDR2 SQIVND (reference sequence). The CDR3 covers 15 residues. V was clipped by 4 bases and J by 1 base; unmatched bases: 4. Here the CDR3 reads CASSTRQGVNYGYTF. The CDR3 DNA is TGTGCCAGTAGTACAAGACAGGGGGTTAACTATGGCTACACCTTC.

The V call is TRBV28, the J call TRBJ2-7, with 8 bases that match TRBD1. From germline, CDR1 is MDHEN and CDR2 SYDVKM. This CDR3 contains 13 residues. With V trimmed by 8 bases and J by 2 bases, 5 bases remained unmatched. CDR3 amino acids: CASARDRPYEQYF. In DNA, the CDR3 is TGTGCCAGCGCCCGGGACAGGCCCTACGAGCAGTACTTC.

The chain carries TRBV5-1 and TRBJ2-3, with 15 bases that match TRBD2. CDR3 length: 18 amino acids. V trimming: 0 bases; J trimming: 0 bases; junction bases outside the gene matches: 2. Germline CDR1 is SGHRS and CDR2 is YFSETQ. CDR3 amino acids: CASSLGGLAGGSTDTQYF. Here the CDR3 DNA reads TGCGCCAGCAGCTTGGGCGGACTAGCGGGGGGGAGCACAGATACGCAGTATTTT.

The genes are TRBV20-1 and TRBJ1-2; unclear D gene. The V end was cut by 2 bases, the J end by 6 bases, with 7 bases between. Germline V lookup: CDR1 DFQATT, CDR2 SNEGSKA (reference sequence). The CDR3 is made up of 11 amino acids. The CDR3 DNA reads TGCAGTGCTAGACACGGGGATGGCTACACCTTC. It encodes CSARHGDGYTF.

The chain couples TRBV10-2 to TRBJ1-1; D remains ambiguous. Germline loops: CDR1 WSHSY, CDR2 SAAADI. The CDR3 runs to 14 residues. V was trimmed by 4 bases and J by 5 bases, leaving 14 bases between them. CDR3 in DNA: TGCGCCAGCAGTGGGACGGGGAGGAGGACTGAAGCTTTCTTT. Its protein product is CASSGTGRRTEAFF.

This clone was observed a few times. This sequence joins TRBV5-1 and TRBJ1-6; D not resolved. V lost 4 bases and J lost 5, with 16 bases in between. The CDR3 consists of 16 residues. Germline V gives CDR1 SGHRS, CDR2 YFSETQ. The CDR3 sequence is CASSPGPLGNNSPLHF. Written as DNA, the CDR3 is TGCGCCAGCAGCCCGGGCCCTCTGGGTAATAATTCACCCCTCCACTTT. The full variable domain, its missing parts supplied by reference TRBV5-1 and TRBJ1-6, is KAGVTQTPRYLIKTRGQQVTLSCSPISGHRSVSWYQQTPGQGLQFLFEYFSETQRNKGNFPGRFSGRQFSNSRSEMNVSTLELGDSALYLCASSPGPLGNNSPLHFGNGTRLTVT.

V is TRBV6-6 and J is TRBJ1-1, with a possible D match to TRBD1 (6 bases). Trimming removed 7 bases at V and 7 bases at J, with 19 bases between. The length of the CDR3 is 14 residues. Germline CDR1 reads MNHNY; CDR2 reads SVGAGI (reference sequence). CDR3 sequence reads: CASTQRGGADEAFF. The DNA of the CDR3 is TGTGCCAGCACCCAACGCGGGGGCGCAGATGAAGCTTTCTTT.